Shown below are 17 T cell receptor beta chains from a single sample sequenced in a study of T cells after yellow fever vaccination. One entry per CDR3 protein results from TCRdb running MiXCR on the 5' RACE reads. The table lists roughly 350,000 distinct CDR3 sequences, over 4% of them singletons. Sample: PBMCs, taken 5 days after the yellow fever booster vaccination. Source of these receptors: a man aged 18 to 29 who received the YFV17D yellow fever vaccine.

This clonotype was seen repeatedly, ten times or more. The V call is TRBV20-1, the J call TRBJ1-5; TRBD1 matches 7 bases. CDR3 size: 16 residues. V lost 4 bases to trimming and J lost 0 bases; unmatched junction nucleotides: 9. CDR1 and CDR2 from the germline V gene are DFQATT and SNEGSKA (reference sequence). CDR3: CSAIATGSDSNQPQHF. The CDR3 nucleotides read TGCAGTGCTATAGCGACAGGGTCGGATAGCAATCAGCCCCAGCATTTT.

This clonotype was recorded at least ten times. The rearrangement uses TRBV5-5 and TRBJ2-2; D is unclear. The ends were cut back, 5 bases at V and 4 bases at J, with 18 bases in the middle. This CDR3 region has 16 residues. Germline-derived CDR1 and CDR2 are SGHKS and YYEKEE (reference sequence). CDR3 bases: TGTGCCAGCAGTCTTGTGCCTTTGTGGGGCACCGGGGAGCTGTTTTTT. Residues: CASSLVPLWGTGELFF.

The CDR3 DNA reads as TGTGCCAGCAGCCAAGGGCACTGGTCGGGTGGCTACACCTTC. Its translation: CASSQGHWSGGYTF. The V call is TRBV14, the J call TRBJ1-2; the D is unclear. V shed 1 base and J shed 7 bases, with 13 bases lying between them. This CDR3 has 14 residues. Germline V gene sequence: CDR1 SGHDN, CDR2 FVKESK.

This clonotype was observed a few times. The chain joins TRBV28 to TRBJ2-3; D is ambiguous. This CDR3 contains 13 residues. Germline V gene sequence: CDR1 MDHEN, CDR2 SYDVKM. Trimming took 1 base from V and 2 from J, leaving 4 bases between them. CDR3: CASSLSDTDTQYF. CDR3 nucleotides: TGTGCCAGCAGTTTATCTGACACAGATACGCAGTATTTT.

This clonotype was seen more than once but under ten times. CDR3 sequence: CASGSQGAGTYEQYV. The DNA of the CDR3 is TGTGCCAGCGGATCTCAGGGGGCGGGAACCTACGAGCAGTACGTC. The V and J genes are TRBV28 and TRBJ2-7, with 8 bases matching TRBD1. Trimming removed 8 bases from V and 2 bases from J; junction bases left unmatched: 11. Germline assignment: CDR1 MDHEN and CDR2 SYDVKM. The CDR3 sequence is 15 residues long.

A few counts support this clonotype. The chain carries TRBV2 and TRBJ2-1; D is uncertain. This CDR3 region has 14 residues. The V gene's germline CDR1 is SNHLY and CDR2 FYNNEI. Trimming left V 5 bases short and J 7 bases short, with 15 bases between. CDR3 bases: TGTGCCAGCAGTCAAGAGGTCGTCCGGAATGAGCAGTTCTTC. It yields the protein CASSQEVVRNEQFF. The full variable domain, in which reference TRBV2 and TRBJ2-1 provide the parts outside the CDR3, is EPEVTQTPSHQVTQMGQEVILRCVPISNHLYFYWYRQILGQKVEFLVSFYNNEISEKSEIFDDQFSVERPDGSNFTLKIRSTKLEDSAMYFCASSQEVVRNEQFFGPGTRLTVL.

This clonotype came up a few times. This chain links TRBV20-1 with TRBJ2-7, with 11 bases identical to TRBD2. The germline V gene encodes CDR1 DFQATT and CDR2 SNEGSKA (reference sequence). The CDR3 runs to 13 residues. CDR3 sequence (DNA): TGCAGCGGTATTAGCGGGGGGGTTTACGAGCAGTACTTC. It yields the protein CSGISGGVYEQYF.

This clonotype was seen more than once but under ten times. The chain combines TRBV7-2 with TRBJ1-2, with D possibly TRBD1 on 5 matching bases. The germline CDR1 and CDR2 sequences are SGHTA and FQGNSA. The CDR3 length is 17 residues. V gave up 2 bases and J gave up 0 bases, with 16 bases separating them. In DNA form, the CDR3 reads TGTGCCAGCAGCTTATATTCGGGGAGGGGAGCTAACTATGGCTACACCTTC. It codes for CASSLYSGRGANYGYTF.

This clonotype has ten or more counts. The chain uses TRBV5-1 and TRBJ2-1, with D unclear. The germline gives CDR1 SGHRS, CDR2 YFSETQ. The CDR3 runs to 12 residues. V lost 4 bases, J lost 6 bases, and 8 bases lay in between. CDR3 in amino acids: CASSTDTNEQFF. CDR3 DNA: TGCGCCAGCAGCACTGACACCAATGAGCAGTTCTTC.

This clonotype has at least ten counts. The V and J genes are TRBV5-1 and TRBJ2-1, with no clear D. Trimming shortened V by 0 bases and J by 8 bases, and 12 bases separated the two germline ends. This CDR3 is 14 amino acids long. The germline V gene encodes CDR1 SGHRS and CDR2 YFSETQ. The CDR3 is CASSLDPPAYEQFF. In nucleotides, the CDR3 is TGCGCCAGCAGCTTGGACCCCCCTGCCTATGAGCAGTTCTTC.

Many counts were recorded for this clonotype. The genes are TRBV7-2 and TRBJ1-2; TRBD1 might be the D (5 bases). V was clipped by 5 bases and J by 4 bases, with 14 bases between them. The CDR3 totals 14 residues. CDR1 SGHTA and CDR2 FQGNSA come from the germline V gene. DNA for the CDR3: TGTGCCAGCAGCGCCGGAACGGGGGGCTATGGCTACACCTTC. This gives the protein CASSAGTGGYGYTF.

The chain employs TRBV6-2 or TRBV6-3 and TRBJ1-1; unclear D gene. The CDR3 has 13 amino acids. Trimming shortened V by 11 bases and J by 1 base, and 14 bases separated the two germline ends. The germline V gene encodes CDR1 MNHEY and CDR2 SVGEGT. The CDR3 sequence is CAGREVWNTEAFF. The CDR3 coding sequence is TGTGCCGGAAGGGAAGTTTGGAACACTGAAGCTTTCTTT.

For the CDR3, the DNA is TGCAGTGCTAGATGGGGTCGGGATGGCTACACCTTC. Its translation: CSARWGRDGYTF. The chain has TRBV20-1 and TRBJ1-2; D is ambiguous. CDR1 and CDR2 from the germline V gene are DFQATT and SNEGSKA (reference sequence). The CDR3 spans 12 residues. V gave up 2 bases and J gave up 6 bases, with 10 bases separating them.

As to this clonotype: A read error is possible here, since a much larger clone lies one base away. The rearrangement joins TRBV20-1 to TRBJ2-1; TRBD2 aligns across 8 bases. The CDR3 sequence is 16 residues long. Germline loops: CDR1 DFQATT, CDR2 SNEGSKA (reference sequence). V lost 1 base, J lost 4 bases, and 9 bases stayed unmatched. As DNA, the CDR3 is TGCAGTGCTAGAGGAGCACGGGGGGGCAAGTACAATGAGCAGTTCTTC. It specifies CSARGARGGKYNEQFF.

This chain joins TRBV20-1 and TRBJ1-5; possible D gene TRBD1, 6 bases. Between the trimmed V and J ends, which lost 5 bases and 1 base, there was a span of 12 bases. This CDR3 spans 14 amino acids. CDR1 is DFQATT, CDR2 SNEGSKA, per germline (reference sequence). The CDR3 coding sequence is TGCAGTGCTCGGGCGGGGGCGAGCAATCAGCCCCAGCATTTT. Protein sequence: CSARAGASNQPQHF.

This clonotype was counted a few times. This chain joins TRBV5-1 and TRBJ2-7; TRBD1 or TRBD2 may be the D gene (5 bases each). V lost 9 bases and J 3 bases, leaving 22 bases between the germline ends. The CDR3 contains 15 residues. CDR1 is SGHRS, CDR2 YFSETQ, per germline. CDR3 nucleotide sequence: TGCGCCACCGCGTACCGGGACGGTCTTATCTACGAGCAGTACTTC. Residues: CATAYRDGLIYEQYF.

This clonotype has ten or more counts. J is TRBJ2-1 and V is TRBV28; 8 bases fit TRBD2. Germline trimming cut 4 bases from V and 0 bases from J; bases unmatched to any gene: 5. From germline, CDR1 is MDHEN and CDR2 SYDVKM. The CDR3 runs to 16 residues. Here the CDR3 reads CASSSLAGSSYNEQFF. The CDR3 region has the DNA TGTGCCAGCAGTTCCCTAGCGGGCAGCTCCTACAATGAGCAGTTCTTC.